The clone carrying this T cell receptor (beta chain) was found many times. Its antigen is undetermined. This sample is part of a study of CD8+CD57+ T cells in acquired aplastic anemia. Study-level information: Approximately 11 million reads were obtained on average for healthy donor CD4+ cells.

CDR1 and CDR2 (germline): MNHNS, SASEGT. CDR3 size: 14 residues. V shed 6 bases and J 5 bases; nucleotides not matched to a gene: 8. Profiles of TCR beta VDJ and CDR3 were generated from a genomic DNA template. TCRdb re-analysed the reads in MiXCR, keeping a single row per CDR3 protein. The sample shows about 42,000 distinct CDR3 sequences, roughly two thirds of them seen only once. Findings and caveats of the study: Patients shared 25 to 35 CD8+ CDR3 sequences with controls.

Sequencing was carried out using sorted CD4+, CD8+, or CD8+CD57+ T cells (not recorded which) from PBMCs. The V and J genes are TRBV6-1 and TRBJ2-7; 9 nucleotides agree with TRBD1. The source of this sequence is a human donor in good health, serving as a control. The CDR3 spells CASSPGQGDHEQYF. In DNA, the CDR3 is TGTGCCAGCAGCCCGGGACAGGGTGACCACGAGCAGTACTTC.